Below, 11 T cell receptor beta chains from the same sample are listed, as sequenced in a study of T cell responses to AZD1222 COVID-19 vaccine. This table comes from immunoSEQ multiplex PCR, and its TCRdb copy is limited to in-frame clones, with some not included. The sample holds 150,000 to 200,000 clones, 85% to 90% seen once. The specimen was peripheral blood, collected 28 days after the second dose of the MenACWY control vaccine. These receptor sequences come from an adult who received the MenACWY meningococcal vaccine as a control.

V is TRBV4-3 and J is TRBJ2-7; the match to TRBD2 covers 7 bases. V lost 1 base to trimming and J lost 0 bases; unmatched junction nucleotides: 3. The germline V gene has CDR1 LGHNA and CDR2 YSLEER. CDR3 length: 15 residues. The CDR3 DNA reads as TGCGCCAGCAGCCAAGGGAGGACTAGCTCCTACGAGCAGTACTTC. This codes for CASSQGRTSSYEQYF.

The CDR3: CASSSGAPRDTEAFF. CDR3 bases: TGTGCCAGCAGTTCCGGAGCCCCACGGGACACTGAAGCTTTCTTT. The rearrangement links TRBV28 to TRBJ1-1; D gene ambiguous. CDR1 and CDR2 from the germline V gene are MDHEN and SYDVKM. V shed 4 bases and J shed 3 bases, with 15 bases lying between them. This CDR3 is built from 15 residues.

The chain carries TRBV7-2 and TRBJ2-7, with D perhaps given as TRBD1 or TRBD2 (5 bases each). Germline V gene data show CDR1 as SGHTA and CDR2 as FQGNSA. The CDR3 has 13 residues. Trimming stripped 1 base from V and 8 bases from J, with 12 bases between. The CDR3 bases are TGTGCCAGCAGCTTAGAAATCCGGGGCCAGCAGTACTTC. It yields the protein CASSLEIRGQQYF.

The genes are TRBV7-2 and TRBJ2-5; tentatively, D is TRBD1 or TRBD2 (5 bases each). Germline V gene sequence: CDR1 SGHTA, CDR2 FQGNSA. The CDR3 totals 14 residues. The V end was cut by 5 bases, the J end by 4 bases, with 14 bases between. CDR3 region: CASSPWTGGETQYF. For the CDR3, the DNA is TGTGCCAGCAGCCCGTGGACTGGGGGAGAGACCCAGTACTTC.

CDR3 loop: CASSGKRGSSYEQYF. For the CDR3, the DNA is TGTGCCAGTAGTGGGAAGCGGGGCAGCTCCTACGAGCAGTACTTC. The chain combines TRBV19 with TRBJ2-7, with TRBD2 matching over 7 bases. The CDR3 contains 15 residues. Germline CDR1 LNHDA, CDR2 SQIVND (reference sequence). V was pared by 5 bases and J by 0 bases, with 7 bases of the junction left unmatched.

The chain couples TRBV4-3 to TRBJ2-2, with 7 bases that match TRBD1. Per germline, CDR1 LGHNA and CDR2 YSLEER. The CDR3 sequence is 20 residues long. With 0 bases clipped from V and 6 bases from J, the junction kept 19 bases outside the gene matches. The DNA for the CDR3 is TGCGCCAGCAGCCAAGAGCTCATGAGAGGGGGCGTCTTTGGTCCCGGGGAGCTGTTTTTT. It is translated as CASSQELMRGGVFGPGELFF.

This clone was seen a few times. The gene calls are TRBV11-2 and TRBJ1-5; D unresolved. With 0 bases removed from V and 9 bases from J, the gap between germline ends came to 12 bases. The CDR3 loop spans 14 amino acids. Looked up from germline, CDR1 is SGHAT and CDR2 is FQNNGV. CDR3 DNA: TGTGCCAGCAGCTTAGAGGTTTTAGGTGGGCCCCAGCATTTT. Protein product: CASSLEVLGGPQHF.

The chain combines TRBV7-3 with TRBJ2-3; the match to TRBD2 covers 9 bases. This CDR3 contains 17 residues. The ends lost 5 bases at V and 3 bases at J; junction bases unmatched: 12. The germline CDR1 and CDR2 sequences are SGHTA and FQGTGA. CDR3 sequence (DNA): TGTGCCAGCAGCCCATCTTTAAGTAGCGGGAGAACAGATACGCAGTATTTT. As protein: CASSPSLSSGRTDTQYF.

This clone has just a few counts. V gene TRBV20-1 combines with J gene TRBJ1-1; D unresolved. CDR1 and CDR2 (germline): DFQATT, SNEGSKA (reference sequence). This CDR3 comprises 11 residues. V was cut by 0 bases and J by 2 bases, with 1 base left in between. CDR3: CSARDNTEAFF. The CDR3 DNA reads as TGCAGTGCTAGAGATAACACTGAAGCTTTCTTT.

The V and J genes are TRBV28 and TRBJ1-1, with TRBD1 matching 7 bases. Germline-derived CDR1 and CDR2 are MDHEN and SYDVKM. V gave up 5 bases and J gave up 0 bases; unmatched junction bases: 9. This CDR3 is built from 16 residues. CDR3 residues: CASSPQGGAMNTEAFF. The CDR3, as DNA: TGTGCCAGCAGTCCCCAGGGGGGAGCCATGAACACTGAAGCTTTCTTT.

The chain recombines TRBV11-3 with TRBJ2-3; 9 bases align to TRBD1. CDR3 size: 16 residues. The J segment lost 4 bases and the V segment lost 5 bases, leaving 10 bases of the junction unmatched. Looked up from germline, CDR1 is SGHNT and CDR2 is YENEEA. The CDR3 protein is CASSAGTGKRPDTQYF. The CDR3 bases are TGTGCCAGCAGCGCAGGGACAGGGAAAAGACCAGATACGCAGTATTTT.